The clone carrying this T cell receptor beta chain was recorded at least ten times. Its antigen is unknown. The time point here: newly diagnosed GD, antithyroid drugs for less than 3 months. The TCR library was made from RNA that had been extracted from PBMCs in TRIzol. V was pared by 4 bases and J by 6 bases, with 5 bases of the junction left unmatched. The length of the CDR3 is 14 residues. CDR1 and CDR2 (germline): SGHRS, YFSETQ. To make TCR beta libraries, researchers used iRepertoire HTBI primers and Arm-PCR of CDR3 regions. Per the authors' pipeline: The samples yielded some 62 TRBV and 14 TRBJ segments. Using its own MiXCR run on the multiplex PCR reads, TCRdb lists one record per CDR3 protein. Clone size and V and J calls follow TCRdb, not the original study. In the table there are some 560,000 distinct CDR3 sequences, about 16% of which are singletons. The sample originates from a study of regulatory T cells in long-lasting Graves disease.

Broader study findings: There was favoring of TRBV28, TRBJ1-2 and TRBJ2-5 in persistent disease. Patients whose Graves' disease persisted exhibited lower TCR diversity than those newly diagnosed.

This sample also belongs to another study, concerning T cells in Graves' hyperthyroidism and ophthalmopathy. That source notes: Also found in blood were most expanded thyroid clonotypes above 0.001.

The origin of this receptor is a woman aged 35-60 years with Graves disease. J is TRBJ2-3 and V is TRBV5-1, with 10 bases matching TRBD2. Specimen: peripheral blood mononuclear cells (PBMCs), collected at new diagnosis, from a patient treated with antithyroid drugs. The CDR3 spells CASSPPTSGDTQYF. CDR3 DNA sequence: TGCGCCAGCAGCCCCCCGACTAGCGGGGATACGCAGTATTTT. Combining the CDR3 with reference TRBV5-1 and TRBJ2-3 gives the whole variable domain KAGVTQTPRYLIKTRGQQVTLSCSPISGHRSVSWYQQTPGQGLQFLFEYFSETQRNKGNFPGRFSGRQFSNSRSEMNVSTLELGDSALYLCASSPPTSGDTQYFGPGTRLTVL.